These T cell receptor beta chains were read from a single sample in a study of T cells in Graves' hyperthyroidism and ophthalmopathy. From the multiplex PCR reads, TCRdb called clonotypes with MiXCR, one entry per CDR3 protein. The repertoire holds around 700,000 distinct CDR3 sequences, about 35% seen once, with around 29% in the top ten. The sequencing sample was made of blood. These TCRs come from a woman aged 40 to 50 with Graves' hyperthyroidism. Each CDR3 is given with its conserved first and last residue. Each record gives: V gene, CDR3 length, J gene, CDR3 protein.

V: TRBV9; length: 12; J: TRBJ1-2; CDR3: CASKGSWYGYTF
V: TRBV12-3/TRBV12-4; length: 14; J: TRBJ1-2; CDR3: CASTPTGTNYGYTF
V: TRBV20-1; length: 16; J: TRBJ1-2; CDR3: CSARDQGQGKGKGYTF
V: TRBV24-1; length: 13; J: TRBJ1-2; CDR3: CATSDSFNYGYTF
V: TRBV20-1; length: 11; J: TRBJ1-2; CDR3: CSASRDAGYTF
V: TRBV19; length: 14; J: TRBJ1-1; CDR3: CASIKVQGLAEAFF
V: TRBV20-1; length: 15; J: TRBJ2-7; CDR3: CSARPGTSGSNEQYF
V: TRBV11-2; length: 15; J: TRBJ1-4; CDR3: CASRPDGTGFSRLFF
V: TRBV25-1; length: 18; J: TRBJ2-5; CDR3: CASSARAGTSGSLETQYF
V: TRBV7-2; length: 15; J: TRBJ2-7; CDR3: CASSLGPQGPYEQYF
V: TRBV12-3/TRBV12-4; length: 18; J: TRBJ1-2; CDR3: CASSPPGQTYPTNYGYTF
V: TRBV15; length: 14; J: TRBJ2-5; CDR3: CATSRGQVFKTQYF
V: TRBV9; length: 14; J: TRBJ2-1; CDR3: CASSVARGYNEQFF
V: TRBV12-3/TRBV12-4; length: 12; J: TRBJ1-5; CDR3: CASSPRYQPQHF
V: TRBV4-3; length: 14; J: TRBJ1-2; CDR3: CASSHGGFGYGYTF
V: TRBV28; length: 13; J: TRBJ2-7; CDR3: CASGRDRPYEQYF
V: TRBV9; length: 16; J: TRBJ2-2; CDR3: CASTPNTRQGTGELFF
V: TRBV7-9; length: 15; J: TRBJ2-6; CDR3: CASSPRRAGGNVLTF
V: TRBV7-9; length: 13; J: TRBJ1-1; CDR3: CASSLGMNTEAFF
V: TRBV10-3; length: 13; J: TRBJ1-1; CDR3: CAIRQDRNTEAFF
V: TRBV19; length: 12; J: TRBJ1-1; CDR3: CASTIGGTEAFF
V: TRBV25-1; length: 14; J: TRBJ1-5; CDR3: CASSDRGSGQPQHF
V: TRBV4-1; length: 12; J: TRBJ1-1; CDR3: CASSLGPREAFF
V: TRBV9; length: 14; J: TRBJ2-7; CDR3: CASSARDSSYEQYF
V: TRBV5-1; length: 14; J: TRBJ2-5; CDR3: CASSPGTGVETQYF
V: TRBV5-5; length: 13; J: TRBJ1-1; CDR3: CASSWDRDNHKIF
V: TRBV12-3/TRBV12-4; length: 17; J: TRBJ2-7; CDR3: CASSYAGSSGPSYEQYF
V: TRBV15; length: 16; J: TRBJ1-6; CDR3: CATSSDRGPINSPLHF
V: TRBV6-6; length: 13; J: TRBJ1-2; CDR3: CASSETGKYGYTF
V: TRBV29-1; length: 12; J: TRBJ2-5; CDR3: CSSYSDGETQYF
V: TRBV6-2/TRBV6-3; length: 17; J: TRBJ2-5; CDR3: CASSYSTQRGDQETQYF
V: TRBV20-1; length: 21; J: TRBJ1-4; CDR3: CSARDTVGQGGMLTINEKLFF
V: TRBV7-2; length: 14; J: TRBJ1-1; CDR3: CATKGGSVRTEAFF
V: TRBV5-1; length: 15; J: TRBJ1-2; CDR3: CASSLGGGHQEGYTF
V: TRBV10-3; length: 19; J: TRBJ2-6; CDR3: CAISESPGQAKSGANVLTF
V: TRBV6-1; length: 15; J: TRBJ1-5; CDR3: CASSDQGQGTQPQHF
V: TRBV4-2; length: 14; J: TRBJ2-5; CDR3: CASSQVGGDETQYF
V: TRBV12-3/TRBV12-4; length: 11; J: TRBJ1-1; CDR3: CASTPGGEAFF
V: TRBV20-1; length: 14; J: TRBJ2-7; CDR3: CSASSPSGSHEQYF
V: TRBV12-5; length: 13; J: TRBJ2-7; CDR3: CASGLGHIYEQYF
V: TRBV11-2; length: 14; J: TRBJ2-5; CDR3: CASSLDYDQETQYF
V: TRBV7-2; length: 14; J: TRBJ1-2; CDR3: CASSQEEVNYGYTF
V: TRBV7-9; length: 13; J: TRBJ1-3; CDR3: CASLANSGNTIYF
V: TRBV11-3; length: 14; J: TRBJ1-4; CDR3: CASSSREGDEKLFF
V: TRBV9; length: 15; J: TRBJ1-1; CDR3: CASSVVGSLNTEAFF
V: TRBV20-1; length: 19; J: TRBJ2-5; CDR3: CSARSGRGVAGRLVETQYF
V: TRBV15; length: 13; J: TRBJ1-5; CDR3: CATQTTGNQPQHF
V: TRBV7-9; length: 14; J: TRBJ2-7; CDR3: CASSQWDRIYEQYF
V: TRBV12-3/TRBV12-4; length: 13; J: TRBJ2-2; CDR3: CASSFTYTGELFF
V: TRBV25-1; length: 15; J: TRBJ2-7; CDR3: CASNRSAKRDYEQYF
V: TRBV7-2; length: 16; J: TRBJ1-2; CDR3: CASSQVSTRGRDGYTF
V: TRBV19; length: 16; J: TRBJ1-4; CDR3: CASSIDLAALNEKLFF
V: TRBV9; length: 14; J: TRBJ1-6; CDR3: CASSQGALLSPLHF
V: TRBV6-1; length: 14; J: TRBJ1-4; CDR3: CASSLGTNSEKLFF
V: TRBV12-3/TRBV12-4; length: 16; J: TRBJ1-5; CDR3: CASSLTGTGKNQPQHF
V: TRBV4-1; length: 15; J: TRBJ1-2; CDR3: CASSHDPGQGRGYTF